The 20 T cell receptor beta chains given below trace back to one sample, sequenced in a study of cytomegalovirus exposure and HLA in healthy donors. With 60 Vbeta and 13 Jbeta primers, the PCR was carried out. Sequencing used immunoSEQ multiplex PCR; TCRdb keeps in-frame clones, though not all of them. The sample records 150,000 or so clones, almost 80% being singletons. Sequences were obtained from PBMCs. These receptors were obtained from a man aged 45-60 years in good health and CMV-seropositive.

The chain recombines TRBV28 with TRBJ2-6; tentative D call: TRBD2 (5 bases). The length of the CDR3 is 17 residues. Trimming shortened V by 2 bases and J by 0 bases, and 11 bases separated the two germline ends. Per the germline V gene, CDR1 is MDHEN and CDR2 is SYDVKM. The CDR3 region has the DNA TGTGCCAGCAGTTTAGGTGGACTGAGCTCTGGGGCCAACGTCCTGACTTTC. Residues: CASSLGGLSSGANVLTF.

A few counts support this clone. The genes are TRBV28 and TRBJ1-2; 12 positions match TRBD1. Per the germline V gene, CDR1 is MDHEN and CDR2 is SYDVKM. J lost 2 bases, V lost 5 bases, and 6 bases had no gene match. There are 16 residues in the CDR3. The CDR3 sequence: CASSDWDRGRNYGYTF. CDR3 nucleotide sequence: TGTGCCAGCAGTGATTGGGACAGGGGGCGAAACTATGGCTACACCTTC.

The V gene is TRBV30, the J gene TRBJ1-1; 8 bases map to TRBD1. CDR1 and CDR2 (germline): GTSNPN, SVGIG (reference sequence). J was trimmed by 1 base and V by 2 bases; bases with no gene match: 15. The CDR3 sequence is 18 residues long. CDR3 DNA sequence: TGTGCCTGGAGTAAACCCCAACCCGGGGACAGGAGGAACACTGAAGCTTTCTTT. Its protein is CAWSKPQPGDRRNTEAFF.

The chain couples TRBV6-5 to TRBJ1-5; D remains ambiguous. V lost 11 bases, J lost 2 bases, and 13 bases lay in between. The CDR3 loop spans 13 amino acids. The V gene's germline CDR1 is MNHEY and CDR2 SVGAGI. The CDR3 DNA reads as TGTGCCGCTGGGAGAGGGCGCAATCAGCCCCAGCATTTT. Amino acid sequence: CAAGRGRNQPQHF.

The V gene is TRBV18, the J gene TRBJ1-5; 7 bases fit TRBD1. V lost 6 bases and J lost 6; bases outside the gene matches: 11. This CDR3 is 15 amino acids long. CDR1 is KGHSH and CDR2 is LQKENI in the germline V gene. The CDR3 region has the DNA TGTGCCAGCTCCCCATCGACAGGGAATGGTCAGCCCCAGCATTTT. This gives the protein CASSPSTGNGQPQHF.

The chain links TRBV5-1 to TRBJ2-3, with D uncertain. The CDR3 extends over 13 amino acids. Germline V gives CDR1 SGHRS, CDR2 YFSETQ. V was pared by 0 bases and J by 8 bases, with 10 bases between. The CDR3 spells CASSLAETPTQYF. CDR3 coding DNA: TGCGCCAGCAGCTTGGCAGAAACCCCTACGCAGTATTTT.

The CDR3 sequence: CASSASTGVSGANVLTF. CDR3 DNA: TGTGCCAGCAGTGCTAGTACCGGCGTCTCTGGGGCCAACGTCCTGACTTTC. The gene calls are TRBV6-1 and TRBJ2-6; no reliable D call. This CDR3 region has 17 residues. Germline CDR1 and CDR2: MNHNS and SASEGT. The V end lost 4 bases, the J end lost 0 bases, and 13 bases lay between the germline ends.

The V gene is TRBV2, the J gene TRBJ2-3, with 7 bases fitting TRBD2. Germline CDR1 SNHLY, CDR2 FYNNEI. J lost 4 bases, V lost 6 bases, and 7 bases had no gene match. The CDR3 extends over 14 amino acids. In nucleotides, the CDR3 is TGTGCCAGCAGGGCCCGGGGGGTCGCAGATACGCAGTATTTT. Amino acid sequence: CASRARGVADTQYF.

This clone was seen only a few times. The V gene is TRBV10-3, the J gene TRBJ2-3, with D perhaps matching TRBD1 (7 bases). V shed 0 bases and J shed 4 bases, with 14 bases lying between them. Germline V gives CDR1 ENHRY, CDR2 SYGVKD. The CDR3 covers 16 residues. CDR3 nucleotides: TGTGCCATCAGTGAGTCAGGCAGGGGGGCTGCAGATACGCAGTATTTT. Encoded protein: CAISESGRGAADTQYF.

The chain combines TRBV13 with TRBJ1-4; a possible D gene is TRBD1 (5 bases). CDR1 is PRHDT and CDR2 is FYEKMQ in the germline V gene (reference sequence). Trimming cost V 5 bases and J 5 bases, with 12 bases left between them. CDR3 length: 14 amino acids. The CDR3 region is CASSAPTVNEKLFF. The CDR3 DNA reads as TGTGCCAGCAGCGCACCGACAGTGAATGAAAAACTGTTTTTT.

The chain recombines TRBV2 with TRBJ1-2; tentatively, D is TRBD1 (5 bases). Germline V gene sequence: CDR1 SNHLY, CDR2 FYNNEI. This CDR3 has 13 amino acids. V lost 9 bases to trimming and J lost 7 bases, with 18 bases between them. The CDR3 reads CASRGGERGGYTF. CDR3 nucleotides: TGTGCCAGTAGGGGCGGGGAAAGAGGTGGCTACACCTTC.

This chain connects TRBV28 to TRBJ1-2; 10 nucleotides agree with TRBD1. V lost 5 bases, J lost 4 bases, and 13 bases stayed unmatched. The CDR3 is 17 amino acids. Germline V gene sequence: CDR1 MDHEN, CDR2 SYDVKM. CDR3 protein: CASSIQWAGTGAYGYTF. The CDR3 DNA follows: TGTGCCAGCAGTATACAATGGGCCGGGACAGGGGCCTATGGCTACACCTTC.

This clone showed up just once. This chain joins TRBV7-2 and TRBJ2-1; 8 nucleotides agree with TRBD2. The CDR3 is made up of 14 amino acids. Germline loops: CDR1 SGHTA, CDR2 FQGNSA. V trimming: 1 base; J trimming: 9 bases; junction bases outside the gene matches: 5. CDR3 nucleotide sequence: TGTGCCAGCAGCTTAGAACCGGGGGGGCCTGAGCAGTTCTTC. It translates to CASSLEPGGPEQFF.

This chain's CDR3 is CATSSSTGEAFF. CDR3 DNA sequence: TGTGCCACCAGCTCCTCGACAGGCGAAGCTTTCTTT. The gene calls are TRBV15 and TRBJ1-1; TRBD1 is a possible D gene (6 bases). Germline CDR1 LNHNV, CDR2 YYDKDF (reference sequence). The CDR3 loop spans 12 amino acids. Trimming cost V 5 bases and J 8 bases, with 12 bases left between them.

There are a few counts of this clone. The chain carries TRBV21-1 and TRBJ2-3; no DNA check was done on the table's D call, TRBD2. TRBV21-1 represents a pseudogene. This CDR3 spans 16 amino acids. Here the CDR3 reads CASSKCARGGTDTQYF. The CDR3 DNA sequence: TGTGCCAGCAGCAAATGTGCGCGGGGGGGCACAGATACGCAGTATTTT.

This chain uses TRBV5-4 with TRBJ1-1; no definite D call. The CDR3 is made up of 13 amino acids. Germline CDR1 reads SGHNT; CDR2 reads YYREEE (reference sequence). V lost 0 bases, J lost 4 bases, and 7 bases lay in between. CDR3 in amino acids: CASSLGGSTEAFF. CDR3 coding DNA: TGTGCCAGCAGCTTGGGCGGGTCCACTGAAGCTTTCTTT.

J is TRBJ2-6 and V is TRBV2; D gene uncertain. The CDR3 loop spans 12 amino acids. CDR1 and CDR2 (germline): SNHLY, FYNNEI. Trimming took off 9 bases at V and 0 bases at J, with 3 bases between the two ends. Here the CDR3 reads CARASGANVLTF. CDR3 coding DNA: TGTGCCAGAGCCTCTGGGGCCAACGTCCTGACTTTC.

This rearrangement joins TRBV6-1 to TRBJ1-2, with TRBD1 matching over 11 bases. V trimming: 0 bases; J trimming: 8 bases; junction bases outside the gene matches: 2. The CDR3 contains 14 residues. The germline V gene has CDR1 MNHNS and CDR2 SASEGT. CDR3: CASSEAGDRGGYTF. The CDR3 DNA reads TGTGCCAGCAGTGAAGCGGGGGACAGGGGGGGCTACACCTTC.

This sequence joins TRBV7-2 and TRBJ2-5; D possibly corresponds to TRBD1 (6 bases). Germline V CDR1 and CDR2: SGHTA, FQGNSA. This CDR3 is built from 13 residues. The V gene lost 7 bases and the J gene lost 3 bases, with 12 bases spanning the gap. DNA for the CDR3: TGTGCCAGCACCCGCCAGGGGAAAGAGACCCAGTACTTC. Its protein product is CASTRQGKETQYF.

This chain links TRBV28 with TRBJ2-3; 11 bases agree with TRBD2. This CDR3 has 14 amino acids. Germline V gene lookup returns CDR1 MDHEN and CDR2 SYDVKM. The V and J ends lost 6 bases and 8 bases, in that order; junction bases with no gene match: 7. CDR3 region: CASRGSGGAGTQYF. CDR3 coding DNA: TGTGCCAGCAGAGGTAGCGGGGGGGCAGGTACGCAGTATTTT.